This T cell receptor (beta chain) was obtained from a study of shared clonotypes between healthy human individuals. Libraries were prepared by immunoSEQ multiplex PCR; TCRdb keeps only in-frame clonotypes and omits some of them. This sample has approximately 1.1 million clones; around 78% occur once, and the top ten carry about 0.52%. All donors were Caucasian adults living in Nashville, Tennessee. The ends lost 6 bases at V and 7 bases at J; junction bases unmatched: 14. The germline V gene encodes CDR1 MNHEY and CDR2 SVGAGI. The CDR3 totals 15 residues. This sequence joins TRBV6-5 and TRBJ1-1; 7 positions match TRBD1. The sample consisted of memory CD4+ T cells from PBMCs. Subset of the sample: CD45RA-negative fraction. This TCR came from a man younger than 35 in good health. Some clones in this sample may be carry-over from other donors' samples. The CDR3 sequence is CASRITGQHKSEAFF. CDR3 sequence (DNA): TGTGCCAGCAGGATCACGGGACAGCACAAAAGTGAAGCTTTCTTT.